These T cell receptor beta chains were read from a single sample in a study of blood T cell repertoires in COVID-19. The assay was immunoSEQ multiplex PCR, and TCRdb's table has in-frame clones only and misses some. This table has about 150,000 clones, 80% to 90% appearing once. Sequenced input: peripheral blood. These receptors all come from a woman aged 55-70 years with COVID-19, enrolled during active disease. Each CDR3 is given with its conserved first and last residue. Each record gives: D gene, V gene, clone size, J gene, CDR3 protein, CDR3 DNA. A D gene is named only where the DNA matches it firmly. For some rows the clone size is stated as once, few or many, or as a class when expanded; others skip it.

TRBD1	TRBV20-1	-	TRBJ1-4	CSASLGQGMDEKLFF	TGCAGTGCTAGTCTGGGACAGGGGATGGATGAAAAACTGTTTTTT
TRBD1	TRBV6-5	-	TRBJ1-3	CASGRTGVSGNTIYF	TGTGCCAGCGGAAGAACAGGGGTCTCTGGAAACACCATATATTTT
-	TRBV6-2/TRBV6-3	once	TRBJ2-7	CASSYTDRDFSYEQYF	TGTGCCAGCAGTTACACCGACCGGGACTTTTCCTACGAGCAGTACTTC
-	TRBV30	-	TRBJ1-5	CAWSVPQGGNQPQHF	TGTGCCTGGAGTGTACCACAGGGCGGGAATCAGCCCCAGCATTTT
-	TRBV6-1	-	TRBJ1-2	CASSEVGQGPRGYTF	TGTGCCAGCAGTGAAGTTGGGCAGGGCCCTCGGGGCTACACCTTC
TRBD1	TRBV19	-	TRBJ2-5	CASSRNPQGVGETQYF	TGTGCCAGTAGCAGAAATCCACAGGGGGTCGGAGAGACCCAGTACTTC
-	TRBV7-9	-	TRBJ1-2	CASSLGGANYGYTF	TGTGCCAGCAGCTTGGGAGGGGCTAACTATGGCTACACCTTC
-	TRBV12-1	-	TRBJ1-2	CASNAQGSYGYTF	TGTGCCAGCAACGCACAGGGGTCCTATGGCTACACCTTC
-	TRBV24-1	-	TRBJ1-2	CATSDPARDYGYTF	TGTGCCACCAGTGATCCCGCCAGGGACTATGGCTACACCTTC
TRBD1	TRBV25-1	-	TRBJ2-2	CASSSYGQGANTGELFF	TGTGCCAGCAGTTCCTATGGACAGGGGGCGAACACCGGGGAGCTGTTTTTT
-	TRBV5-5	-	TRBJ2-7	CASSLGLFTAYEQYF	TGTGCCAGCAGCTTGGGACTTTTTACGGCCTACGAGCAGTACTTC
TRBD1	TRBV6-5	-	TRBJ1-1	CASSRARTGPAGAFF	TGTGCCAGCAGCCGAGCTAGGACAGGACCTGCTGGAGCTTTCTTT
-	TRBV19	-	TRBJ1-2	CASSPTMGVFYGYTF	TGTGCCAGTAGTCCAACAATGGGCGTCTTCTATGGCTACACCTTC
-	TRBV18	-	TRBJ1-1	CASSPYGGAEAFF	TGTGCCAGCTCACCATACGGGGGGGCTGAAGCTTTCTTT
TRBD1	TRBV5-5	-	TRBJ1-6	CASSLVTGLNSPLHF	TGTGCCAGCAGCTTGGTGACAGGGTTAAATTCACCCCTCCACTTT
TRBD1	TRBV5-1	once	TRBJ2-1	CASSHSPGQGFVDEQFF	TGCGCCAGCAGCCATTCTCCGGGACAGGGATTTGTTGATGAGCAGTTCTTC
-	TRBV3-1/TRBV3-2	once	TRBJ1-2	CASSHGQLYGYTF	TGTGCCAGCAGCCATGGACAGCTCTATGGCTACACCTTC
TRBD1	TRBV5-6	few	TRBJ1-3	CASSLVVGGTGGNTIYF	TGTGCCAGCAGCTTGGTTGTAGGGGGGACAGGTGGAAACACCATATATTTT
TRBD1	TRBV19	-	TRBJ2-5	CASSLRTGGAETQYF	TGTGCCAGTAGTCTGAGGACAGGGGGAGCAGAGACCCAGTACTTC
-	TRBV6-5	-	TRBJ1-2	CASRPTGTNNGYTF	TGTGCCAGCAGGCCTACCGGGACAAATAACGGCTACACCTTC
-	TRBV5-6	-	TRBJ1-5	CASSSRVQQPQHF	TGTGCCAGCAGTTCCAGGGTTCAGCAGCCCCAGCATTTT
-	TRBV5-5	-	TRBJ1-6	CASSPPGSYNSPLHF	TGTGCCAGCAGCCCCCCGGGCTCCTATAATTCACCCCTCCACTTT
TRBD1	TRBV9	-	TRBJ1-2	CASSLQGQGNYGYTF	TGTGCCAGCAGCCTACAGGGACAGGGGAACTATGGCTACACCTTC
TRBD2	TRBV29-1	-	TRBJ2-1	CSVPLGLATYNEQFF	TGCAGCGTCCCCCTCGGACTAGCGACCTACAATGAGCAGTTCTTC
-	TRBV5-1	-	TRBJ2-2	CASSFVQANTGELFF	TGCGCCAGCAGCTTCGTGCAGGCGAACACCGGGGAGCTGTTTTTT
TRBD1	TRBV5-1	few	TRBJ1-5	CASSWGPGGSGNQPQHF	TGCGCCAGCAGCTGGGGTCCAGGGGGCAGTGGCAATCAGCCCCAGCATTTT
-	TRBV10-3	-	TRBJ2-3	CAIRADSTDTQYF	TGTGCCATCAGGGCGGATTCTACAGATACGCAGTATTTT
-	TRBV10-3	-	TRBJ2-6	CAISESAPTASGANVLTF	TGTGCCATCAGTGAGTCGGCGCCTACAGCCTCTGGGGCCAACGTCCTGACTTTC